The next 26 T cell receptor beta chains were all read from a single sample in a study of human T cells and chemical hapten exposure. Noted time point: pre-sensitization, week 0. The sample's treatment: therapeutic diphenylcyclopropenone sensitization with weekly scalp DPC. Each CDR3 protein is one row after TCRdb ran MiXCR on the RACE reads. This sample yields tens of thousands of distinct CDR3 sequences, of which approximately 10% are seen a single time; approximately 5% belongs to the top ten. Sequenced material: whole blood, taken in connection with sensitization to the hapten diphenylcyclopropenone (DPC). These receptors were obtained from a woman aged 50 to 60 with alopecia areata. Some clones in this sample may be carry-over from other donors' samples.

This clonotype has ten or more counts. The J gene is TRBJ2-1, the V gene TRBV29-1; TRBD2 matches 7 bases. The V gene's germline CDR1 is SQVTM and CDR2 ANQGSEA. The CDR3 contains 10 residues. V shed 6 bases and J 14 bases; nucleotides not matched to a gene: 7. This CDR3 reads CSVERTREFF. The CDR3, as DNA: TGCAGCGTGGAGAGGACTAGGGAGTTCTTC.

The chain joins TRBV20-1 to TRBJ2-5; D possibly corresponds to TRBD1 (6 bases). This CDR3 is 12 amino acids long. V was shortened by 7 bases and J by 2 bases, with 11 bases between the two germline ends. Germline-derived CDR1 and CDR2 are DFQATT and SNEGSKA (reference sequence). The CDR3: CSVTDRQETQYF. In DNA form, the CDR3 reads TGCAGTGTTACGGACAGACAAGAGACCCAGTACTTC.

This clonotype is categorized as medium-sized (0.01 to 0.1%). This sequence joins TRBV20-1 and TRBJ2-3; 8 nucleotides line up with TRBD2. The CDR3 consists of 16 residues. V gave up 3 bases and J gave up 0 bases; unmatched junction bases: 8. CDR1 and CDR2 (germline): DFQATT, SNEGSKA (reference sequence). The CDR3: CSASKLAETSTDTQYF. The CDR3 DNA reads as TGCAGTGCTAGCAAACTAGCGGAAACTAGCACAGATACGCAGTATTTT.

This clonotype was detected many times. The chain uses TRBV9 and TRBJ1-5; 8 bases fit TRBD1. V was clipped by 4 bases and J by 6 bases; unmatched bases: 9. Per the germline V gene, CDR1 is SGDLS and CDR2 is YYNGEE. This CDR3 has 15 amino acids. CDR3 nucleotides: TGTGCCAGCAGCCCTACAGGGGGTACTAGTCAGCCCCAGCATTTT. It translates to CASSPTGGTSQPQHF.

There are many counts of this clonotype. The CDR3 DNA reads TGTGCCAGCAGTACACGGACAGGGTTGGCGTATGGCTACACCTTC. Amino acid sequence: CASSTRTGLAYGYTF. J is TRBJ1-2 and V is TRBV6-5; 8 nucleotides match TRBD1. The CDR3 spans 15 residues. Per the germline V gene, CDR1 is MNHEY and CDR2 is SVGAGI. The V gene end was trimmed by 5 bases and the J gene end by 5 bases; junction bases not matched to a gene: 10.

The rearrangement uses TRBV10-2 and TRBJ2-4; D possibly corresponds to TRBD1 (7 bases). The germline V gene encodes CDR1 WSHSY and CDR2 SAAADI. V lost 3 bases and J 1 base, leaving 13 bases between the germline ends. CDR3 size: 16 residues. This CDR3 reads CASSDRGTAAKNIQYF. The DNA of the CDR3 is TGCGCCAGCAGTGACCGGGGGACAGCCGCCAAAAACATTCAGTACTTC.

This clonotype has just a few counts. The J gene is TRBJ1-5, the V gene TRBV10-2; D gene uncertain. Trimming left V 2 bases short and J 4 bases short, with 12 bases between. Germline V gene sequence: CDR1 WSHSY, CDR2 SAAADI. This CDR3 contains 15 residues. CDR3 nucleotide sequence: TGCGCCAGCAGTGAGGTAGGACGGGATAATCAGCCCCAGCATTTT. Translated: CASSEVGRDNQPQHF.

The CDR3 coding sequence is TGTGCCACCAGCCCAGGATTGACAGGGGCGAACACTGAAGCTTTCTTT. The encoded protein is CATSPGLTGANTEAFF. The chain combines TRBV15 with TRBJ1-1, with 8 bases lining up with TRBD1. The CDR3 consists of 16 residues. Germline CDR1 and CDR2: LNHNV and YYDKDF (reference sequence). Trimming removed 5 bases from V and 1 base from J; junction bases left unmatched: 9.

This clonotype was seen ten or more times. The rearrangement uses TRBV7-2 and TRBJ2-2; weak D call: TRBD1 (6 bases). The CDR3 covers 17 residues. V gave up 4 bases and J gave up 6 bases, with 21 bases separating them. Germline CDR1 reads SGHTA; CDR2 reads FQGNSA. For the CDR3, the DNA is TGTGCCAGCAGCTCCCCCCCGTCCCGGGACAAGTCCGGGGAGCTGTTTTTT. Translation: CASSSPPSRDKSGELFF.

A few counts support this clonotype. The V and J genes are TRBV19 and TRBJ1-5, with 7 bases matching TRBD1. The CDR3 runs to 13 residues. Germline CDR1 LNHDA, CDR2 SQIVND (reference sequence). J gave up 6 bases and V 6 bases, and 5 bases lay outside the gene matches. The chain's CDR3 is CASRTGLAQPQHF. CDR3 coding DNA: TGTGCCAGTAGGACAGGGTTGGCTCAGCCCCAGCATTTT.

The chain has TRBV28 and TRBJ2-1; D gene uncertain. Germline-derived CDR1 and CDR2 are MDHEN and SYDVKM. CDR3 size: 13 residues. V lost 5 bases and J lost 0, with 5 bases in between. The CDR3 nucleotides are TGTGCCAGCAGTGAAAGCTCCTACAATGAGCAGTTCTTC. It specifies CASSESSYNEQFF.

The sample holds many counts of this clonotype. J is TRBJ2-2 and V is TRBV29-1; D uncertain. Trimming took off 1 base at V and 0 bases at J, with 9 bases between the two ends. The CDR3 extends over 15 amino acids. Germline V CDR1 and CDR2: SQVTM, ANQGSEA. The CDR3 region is CSVEGSVTNTGELFF. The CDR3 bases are TGCAGCGTTGAAGGATCGGTTACGAACACCGGGGAGCTGTTTTTT.

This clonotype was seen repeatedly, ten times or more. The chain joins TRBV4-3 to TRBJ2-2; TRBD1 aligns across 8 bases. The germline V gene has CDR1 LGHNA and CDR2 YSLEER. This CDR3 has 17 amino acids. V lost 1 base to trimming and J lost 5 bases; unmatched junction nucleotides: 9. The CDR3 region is CASSQGGQGPITGELFF. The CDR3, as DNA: TGCGCCAGCAGCCAAGGCGGACAGGGCCCTATAACCGGGGAGCTGTTTTTT.

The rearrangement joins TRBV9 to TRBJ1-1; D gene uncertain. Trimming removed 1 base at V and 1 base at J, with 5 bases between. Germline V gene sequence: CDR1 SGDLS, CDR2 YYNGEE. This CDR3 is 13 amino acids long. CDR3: CASSVQANTEAFF. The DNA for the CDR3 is TGTGCCAGCAGCGTACAGGCGAACACTGAAGCTTTCTTT.

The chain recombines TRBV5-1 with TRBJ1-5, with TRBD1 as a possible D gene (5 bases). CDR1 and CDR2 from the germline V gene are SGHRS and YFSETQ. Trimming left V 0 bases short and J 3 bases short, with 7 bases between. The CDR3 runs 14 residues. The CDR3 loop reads CASSLGQINQPQHF. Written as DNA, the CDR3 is TGCGCCAGCAGCTTGGGACAGATCAATCAGCCCCAGCATTTT.

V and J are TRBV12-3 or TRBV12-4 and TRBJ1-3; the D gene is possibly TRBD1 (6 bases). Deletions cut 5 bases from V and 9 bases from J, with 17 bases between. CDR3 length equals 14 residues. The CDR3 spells CASSLRRGRVTIYF. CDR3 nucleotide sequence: TGTGCCAGCAGTCTAAGAAGGGGGAGGGTCACCATATATTTT.

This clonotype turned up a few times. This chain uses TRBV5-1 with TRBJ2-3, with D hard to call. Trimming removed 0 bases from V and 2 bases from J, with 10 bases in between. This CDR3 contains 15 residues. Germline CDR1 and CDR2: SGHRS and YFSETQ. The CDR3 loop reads CASSLGQANTDTQYF. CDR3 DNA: TGCGCCAGCAGCTTGGGGCAGGCCAACACAGATACGCAGTATTTT. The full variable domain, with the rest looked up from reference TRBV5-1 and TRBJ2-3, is KAGVTQTPRYLIKTRGQQVTLSCSPISGHRSVSWYQQTPGQGLQFLFEYFSETQRNKGNFPGRFSGRQFSNSRSEMNVSTLELGDSALYLCASSLGQANTDTQYFGPGTRLTVL.

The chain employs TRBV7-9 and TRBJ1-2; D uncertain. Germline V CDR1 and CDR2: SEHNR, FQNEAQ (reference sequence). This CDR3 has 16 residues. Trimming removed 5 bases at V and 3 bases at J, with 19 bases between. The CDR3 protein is CASSPSRSTSYYGYTF. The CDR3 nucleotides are TGTGCCAGCAGCCCATCACGCTCCACGTCCTACTATGGCTACACCTTC. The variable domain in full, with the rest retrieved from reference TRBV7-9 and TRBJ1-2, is DTGVSQNPRHKITKRGQNVTFRCDPISEHNRLYWYRQTLGQGPEFLTYFQNEAQLEKSRLLSDRFSAERPKGSFSTLEIQRTEQGDSAMYLCASSPSRSTSYYGYTFGSGTRLTVV.

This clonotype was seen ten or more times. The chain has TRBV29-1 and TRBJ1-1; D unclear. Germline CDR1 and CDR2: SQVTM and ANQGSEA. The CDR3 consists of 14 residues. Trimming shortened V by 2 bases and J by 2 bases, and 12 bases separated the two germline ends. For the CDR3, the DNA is TGCAGCGTTGAATGGGAGCTAAAAAACACTGAAGCTTTCTTT. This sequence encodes CSVEWELKNTEAFF.

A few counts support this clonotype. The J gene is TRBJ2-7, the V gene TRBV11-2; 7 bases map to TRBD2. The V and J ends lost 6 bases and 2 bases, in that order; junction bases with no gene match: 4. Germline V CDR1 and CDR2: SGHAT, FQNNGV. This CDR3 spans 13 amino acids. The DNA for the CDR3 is TGTGCCAGCAGAGGGGAGGGGCCCTACGAGCAGTACTTC. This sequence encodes CASRGEGPYEQYF. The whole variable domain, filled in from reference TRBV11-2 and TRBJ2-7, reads EAGVAQSPRYKIIEKRQSVAFWCNPISGHATLYWYQQILGQGPKLLIQFQNNGVVDDSQLPKDRFSAERLKGVDSTLKIQPAKLEDSAVYLCASRGEGPYEQYFGPGTRLTVT.

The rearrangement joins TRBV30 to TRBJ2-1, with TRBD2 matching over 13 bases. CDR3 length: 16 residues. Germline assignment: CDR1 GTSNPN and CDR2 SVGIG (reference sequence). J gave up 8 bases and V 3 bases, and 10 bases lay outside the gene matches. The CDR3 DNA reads TGTGCCTGGAGGCGACCGGGACTAGCGGGGAACCATGAGCAGTTCTTC. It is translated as CAWRRPGLAGNHEQFF. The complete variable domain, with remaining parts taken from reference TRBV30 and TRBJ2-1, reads SQTIHQWPATLVQPVGSPLSLECTVEGTSNPNLYWYRQAAGRGLQLLFYSVGIGQISSEVPQNLSASRPQDRQFILSSKKLLLSDSGFYLCAWRRPGLAGNHEQFFGPGTRLTVL.

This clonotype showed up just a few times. CDR3 coding DNA: TGTGCCAGCAGCCCTCAGGGCGGCGGTAGGACTGAAGCTTTCTTT. Translating gives CASSPQGGGRTEAFF. The chain combines TRBV7-9 with TRBJ1-1; D is perhaps TRBD1 (5 bases). Germline V gives CDR1 SEHNR, CDR2 FQNEAQ (reference sequence). The CDR3 is 15 residues long. V lost 5 bases and J lost 5, with 18 bases in between.

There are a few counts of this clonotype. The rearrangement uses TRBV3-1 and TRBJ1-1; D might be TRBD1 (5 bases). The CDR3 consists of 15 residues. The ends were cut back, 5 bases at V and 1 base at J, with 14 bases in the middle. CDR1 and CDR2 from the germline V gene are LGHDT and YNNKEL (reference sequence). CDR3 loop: CASSSSGHRNTEAFF. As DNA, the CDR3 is TGTGCCAGCAGCTCAAGCGGACATAGGAACACTGAAGCTTTCTTT. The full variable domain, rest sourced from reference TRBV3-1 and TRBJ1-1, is DTAVSQTPKYLVTQMGNDKSIKCEQNLGHDTMYWYKQDSKKFLKIMFSYNNKELIINETVPNRFSPKSPDKAHLNLHINSLELGDSAVYFCASSSSGHRNTEAFFGQGTRLTVV.

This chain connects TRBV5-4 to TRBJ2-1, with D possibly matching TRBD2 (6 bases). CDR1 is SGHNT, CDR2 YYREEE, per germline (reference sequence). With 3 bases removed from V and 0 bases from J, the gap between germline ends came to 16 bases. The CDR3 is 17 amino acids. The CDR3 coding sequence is TGTGCCAGCAGCTCCGGAGGGATCTCAAGCTCCTACAATGAGCAGTTCTTC. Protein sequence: CASSSGGISSSYNEQFF. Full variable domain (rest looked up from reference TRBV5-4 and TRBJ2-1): ETGVTQSPTHLIKTRGQQVTLRCSSQSGHNTVSWYQQALGQGPQFIFQYYREEENGRGNFPPRFSGLQFPNYSSELNVNALELDDSALYLCASSSGGISSSYNEQFFGPGTRLTVL.

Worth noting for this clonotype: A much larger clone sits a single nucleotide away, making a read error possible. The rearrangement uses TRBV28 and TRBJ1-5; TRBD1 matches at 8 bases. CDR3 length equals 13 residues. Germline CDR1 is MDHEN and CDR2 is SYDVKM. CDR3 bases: TGTGCCAGCAGGAGACAGGGGAAACAGCGCCAGCATTTT. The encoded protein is CASRRQGKQRQHF.

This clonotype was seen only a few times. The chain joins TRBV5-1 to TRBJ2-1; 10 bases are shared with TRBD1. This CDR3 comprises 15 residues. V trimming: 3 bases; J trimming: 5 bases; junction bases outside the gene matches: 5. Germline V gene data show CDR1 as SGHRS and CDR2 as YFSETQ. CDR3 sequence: CASSWGTGANNEQFF. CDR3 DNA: TGCGCCAGCAGCTGGGGGACAGGGGCTAACAATGAGCAGTTCTTC.